This T cell receptor beta chain came from a study of neoadjuvant anti-PD-1 for oral cavity cancer. Study context: Patients without progression received a fourth nivolumab dose around day 43, then surgical resection on days 50-56. Overall study results and limits: TCR analyses covered only a few patients per response group. Higher pretreatment Treg/Th17 ratios tracked higher pretreatment blood clonality.

Germline assignment: CDR1 SQVTM and CDR2 ANQGSEA. The trim removed 3 bases at V and 4 bases at J, leaving 6 bases unmatched. The CDR3 has 14 residues. The time point denotes: after neoadjuvant nivolumab, at surgical resection. Patients had HPV-negative, locally advanced oral cavity squamous cell carcinoma. Points on this clone: Its antigen is not known.

Produced via immunoSEQ multiplex PCR; TCRdb's table is partial and in-frame only. The repertoire consists of 20,000 to 25,000 clones, with less than 35% occurring once and the leading ten covering about a sixth. The origin of this receptor is a person aged 40 to 85 with oral cavity squamous cell carcinoma. The sample here was tumor tissue, taken after nivolumab (anti-PD-1) treatment. V and J are TRBV29-1 and TRBJ1-2; TRBD1 agrees at 9 bases. The CDR3 reads CSVDRTGEVYGYTF. In DNA form, the CDR3 reads TGCAGCGTTGATAGGACAGGGGAAGTCTATGGCTACACCTTC.